This T cell receptor (beta chain) is drawn from a study of T cell repertoires in cytomegalovirus infection. About the research overall: The study used recently identified HLA-C-restricted and well-studied HLA-B-restricted CMV epitopes. It was the public TCR beta signatures that indicated both CMV infection and matching HLA type. The study, taken as a whole, reports: Identification of carriers of CMV plus the relevant HLA was achieved through cumulative public TCR beta family frequency. The study found HLA-C-restricted CMV-specific TCR beta clonotypes dominating the ex vivo response.

Per the germline V gene, CDR1 is MNHNY and CDR2 is SVGAGI (reference sequence). CDR3 length equals 14 residues. The V end lost 11 bases, the J end lost 0 bases, and 14 bases lay between the germline ends. One entry per CDR3 protein, called by TCRdb with MiXCR from the reads. The sample contains under 850,000 distinct CDR3 sequences, roughly 33% of which appear only once. As regards this clonotype: The antigen remains unidentified.

The chain links TRBV6-6 to TRBJ1-5; D is unresolved. The sequences come from cultured PBMCs, collected from culture after CMV antigen stimulation. The clonotype was recovered from a human donor in good health (CMV status not recorded). Some clones in this sample may be carry-over from other donors' samples. The CDR3 DNA sequence: TGTGCCTCTAAAGGGTGGGGTAGCAATCAGCCCCAGCATTTT. Translation gives CASKGWGSNQPQHF.